Each of the 31 T cell receptor beta chains below was sequenced from the same sample in a study of T cells in women clearing cervical HPV infection. TCRdb's table, derived via immunoSEQ multiplex PCR, lists solely in-frame clones and lacks some. This table lists more than 20,000 clones. The sequenced sample consisted of blood buffy coat. These receptors were taken from a woman aged 18 to 75 with a cervical HPV16 infection that either progressed to CIN3+ or cleared (not recorded which).

To note about this clone: Sequencing ends 3 residues short of the CDR3 end; the germline J gene provides the rest. The J gene is TRBJ2-2, the V gene TRBV6-4; 9 nucleotides agree with TRBD1. Losses at the gene ends were 4 bases for V and 3 bases for J; bases not matched to a gene: 0. The CDR3 extends over 14 amino acids. Germline assignment: CDR1 MRHNA and CDR2 SNTAGT. This CDR3 reads CASSGTGDTGELFF. The CDR3 DNA, read in part, is TGTGCCAGCAGTGGGACAGGGGACACCGGGGAG.

Notes on this clone: The missing CDR3 end, 3 residues past where the read stops, is filled in from the germline J gene. The chain employs TRBV9 and TRBJ2-1; D possibly corresponds to TRBD2 (6 bases). This CDR3 has 15 amino acids. V was trimmed by 0 bases and J by 4 bases, leaving 11 bases between them. From germline, CDR1 is SGDLS and CDR2 YYNGEE. CDR3 residues: CASSVEGTEYNEQFF. The CDR3 DNA, read in part, is TGTGCCAGCAGCGTAGAAGGGACTGAATACAATGAG.

With regard to this clone: The CDR3 end falls 3 residues outside the read, so it is completed with the germline J gene. This rearrangement joins TRBV10-3 to TRBJ1-1; TRBD1 might be the D (5 bases). The V end lost 6 bases, the J end lost 5 bases, and 13 bases lay between the germline ends. The CDR3 extends over 13 amino acids. Germline V gene lookup returns CDR1 ENHRY and CDR2 SYGVKD. The chain's CDR3 is CAIRFPGETEAFF. The CDR3 DNA, read in part, is TGTGCCATCAGATTTCCGGGGGAAACTGAA.

Concerning this clone itself: The read gets to within 3 residues of the CDR3 end, and the germline J gene fills in the rest. The rearrangement uses TRBV5-1 and TRBJ1-2; 8 bases map to TRBD1. The junction had 5 bases not matched to a gene; V was cut back by 4 bases and J by 0 bases. There are 15 residues in the CDR3. Per germline, CDR1 SGHRS and CDR2 YFSETQ. CDR3 in amino acids: CASSPTGAPNYGYTF. The part of the CDR3 DNA that was read is TGCGCCAGCAGCCCGACAGGGGCCCCTAACTATGGC.

On this clone: A read error may account for a junction end that differs from germline. The observed sequence ends 3 residues before the CDR3 terminus, with the missing tail filled in from the germline J gene. The chain uses TRBV4-2 and TRBJ1-2; the match to TRBD1 covers 9 bases. Germline-derived CDR1 and CDR2 are LGHNA and YNFKEQ. This CDR3 has 18 amino acids. This CDR3 is CASSQDSIGDRANYGYTF. The covered CDR3 bases are TGCGCCAGCAGCCAAGATTCGATTGGGGACAGGGCAAACTATGGC.

The DNA read from the CDR3 is TGCGCCAGCAGTGACCCTTCTAGCGACGAG. This sequence encodes CASSDPSSDE. The full CDR3 reads CASSDPSSDEQYF. The chain combines TRBV10-2 with TRBJ2-7, with D perhaps matching TRBD2 (6 bases). The read finishes 3 residues shy of the CDR3 end, and the germline J gene is used to complete it. This CDR3 is built from 13 residues. Trimming stripped 3 bases from V and 5 bases from J, with 11 bases between. Germline V gene lookup returns CDR1 WSHSY and CDR2 SAAADI.

To note about this clone: The observed sequence ends 3 residues before the CDR3 terminus, with the missing tail filled in from the germline J gene. This chain uses TRBV10-2 with TRBJ2-5, with a possible D match to TRBD2 (6 bases). The CDR3 runs to 13 residues. Trimming removed 7 bases from V and 5 bases from J, with 14 bases in between. The germline V gene has CDR1 WSHSY and CDR2 SAAADI. CDR3 DNA, as far as it was read: TGCGCCAGCAAGGAGGGGCTTGGCGAGACC. Its protein is CASKEGLGET. The whole CDR3 sequence reads CASKEGLGETQYF.

A word on this clone: The read halts 3 residues ahead of the CDR3 end, with the missing end drawn from the germline J gene. The chain has TRBV7-3 and TRBJ2-1; TRBD2 matches at 10 bases. The CDR3 runs 15 residues. V gave up 4 bases and J gave up 9 bases; unmatched junction bases: 9. Germline CDR1 SGHTA, CDR2 FQGTGA. CDR3 bases read: TGTGCCAGCAGCTCGCGACTAGCGGGTACGGGTGAG. It encodes CASSSRLAGTGE. The full CDR3 reads CASSSRLAGTGEQFF.

As for this clone: The read terminates 3 residues before the CDR3 end, so the remaining end is supplied by the germline J gene. V gene TRBV20-1 combines with J gene TRBJ2-5; perhaps TRBD2 as D (5 bases). The CDR3 length is 14 residues. Germline values: CDR1 DFQATT, CDR2 SNEGSKA (reference sequence). V was pared by 3 bases and J by 4 bases, with 15 bases between. The sequenced CDR3 bases are TGCAGTGCTAGTCTTTCAGCGGCGGTAGAGACC. Amino acids: CSASLSAAVET. Given in full, the CDR3 is CSASLSAAVETQYF.

On this clone: The sequenced fragment ends 3 residues before the CDR3 boundary, so the rest is inferred from the germline J gene. The chain is built from TRBV30 and TRBJ1-1, with 7 bases aligning to TRBD1. CDR3 length: 16 amino acids. The V gene's germline CDR1 is GTSNPN and CDR2 SVGIG (reference sequence). The part of the CDR3 DNA that was read is TGTGCCTGGAGTGTACCCCGGACAGGAATCCAAGAGACC. It codes for CAWSVPRTGIQET. The CDR3 reads in full as CAWSVPRTGIQETAFF.

CDR3: CASSLAVEQTRELFF. CDR3 bases read: TGCGCCAGCAGCTTGGCCGTGGAACAGACCCGGGAG. The V call is TRBV5-1, the J call TRBJ2-2, with D unclear. Coverage ceases 3 residues before the CDR3 finishes, and the germline J gene fills in the end. The CDR3 is 15 amino acids. Deletions cut 0 bases from V and 9 bases from J, with 15 bases between. From germline, CDR1 is SGHRS and CDR2 YFSETQ. Combining the CDR3 with reference TRBV5-1 and TRBJ2-2 gives the whole variable domain KAGVTQTPRYLIKTRGQQVTLSCSPISGHRSVSWYQQTPGQGLQFLFEYFSETQRNKGNFPGRFSGRQFSNSRSEMNVSTLELGDSALYLCASSLAVEQTRELFFGEGSRLTVL.

To note about this clone: The CDR3 goes on 3 residues after the read ends, and that part is filled in from the germline J gene. The rearrangement links TRBV5-1 to TRBJ2-7; TRBD2 is a possible D gene (5 bases). Trimming cost V 3 bases and J 0 bases, with 16 bases left between them. Germline V gene sequence: CDR1 SGHRS, CDR2 YFSETQ. The CDR3 is 16 residues long. The CDR3 DNA, read in part, is TGCGCCAGCAGCTCCGGACTGGACCGACGCTCCTACGAG. It specifies CASSSGLDRRSYE. The CDR3, in full, reads CASSSGLDRRSYEQYF.

As concerns this clone: Read data end 3 residues before the CDR3 end; the end is taken from the germline J gene. The chain couples TRBV7-6 to TRBJ1-2, with D uncertain. Germline CDR1 and CDR2: SGHVS and FNYEAQ. The CDR3 contains 17 residues. CDR3: CASSFTTSGRAMNDYTF. The part of the CDR3 DNA that was read is TGTGCCAGCAGCTTTACGACTAGCGGGAGGGCTATGAATGAC.

On this clone: The read ends 3 residues early relative to the CDR3; the germline J gene fills the gap. V gene TRBV2 combines with J gene TRBJ2-3; 9 bases are shared with TRBD2. In germline, CDR1 is SNHLY, CDR2 FYNNEI. The CDR3 loop spans 15 amino acids. With 6 bases clipped from V and 2 bases from J, the junction kept 6 bases outside the gene matches. CDR3 DNA, as far as it was read: TGTGCCAGCAGGGCTGGGACTAGCTTCACAGATACG. As protein: CASRAGTSFTDT. The full CDR3 reads CASRAGTSFTDTQYF. The whole variable domain, filled in from reference TRBV2 and TRBJ2-3, reads EPEVTQTPSHQVTQMGQEVILRCVPISNHLYFYWYRQILGQKVEFLVSFYNNEISEKSEIFDDQFSVERPDGSNFTLKIRSTKLEDSAMYFCASRAGTSFTDTQYFGPGTRLTVL.

By frequency, this clone registers medium-sized. Read data end 3 residues before the CDR3 end; the end is taken from the germline J gene. The chain has TRBV10-3 and TRBJ1-2; D perhaps matches TRBD1 (5 bases). This CDR3 spans 12 amino acids. The germline V gene encodes CDR1 ENHRY and CDR2 SYGVKD. V was pared by 2 bases and J by 6 bases, with 7 bases between. Here the CDR3 reads CAISEGADGYTF. The sequenced part of the CDR3 DNA is TGTGCCATCAGTGAGGGGGCGGATGGC.

Points on this clone: With the read ending 3 residues before the CDR3 end, the germline J gene is used to fill in that end. This rearrangement joins TRBV19 to TRBJ2-2; 13 nucleotides match TRBD2. V trimming: 1 base; J trimming: 2 bases; junction bases outside the gene matches: 4. The CDR3 loop spans 18 amino acids. Germline CDR1 is LNHDA and CDR2 is SQIVND (reference sequence). CDR3 bases read: TGTGCCAGTAGTATAGGACTAGCGGGAGGAGTTAACACCGGGGAG. Protein product: CASSIGLAGGVNTGE. The full CDR3 sequence reads CASSIGLAGGVNTGELFF.

With respect to this clone: The read terminates 3 residues ahead of where the CDR3 ends, so the germline J gene completes it. The chain combines TRBV2 with TRBJ2-5; TRBD2 matches at 10 bases. The CDR3 extends over 17 amino acids. Germline values: CDR1 SNHLY, CDR2 FYNNEI. V shed 2 bases, J shed 2 bases, and the junction held 8 bases outside the gene matches. CDR3 amino acids: CASSEFGTSDLQETQYF. The CDR3 bases that were read are TGTGCCAGCAGTGAATTCGGGACTAGCGATCTACAAGAGACC.

Partial CDR3 DNA: TGTGCCAGCTCACCCCTAGCGGGAGAATCCTACAATGAG. This translates into CASSPLAGESYNE. The CDR3 in full is CASSPLAGESYNEQFF. The rearrangement links TRBV18 to TRBJ2-1, with 10 bases that match TRBD2. With the read ending 3 residues before the CDR3 end, the germline J gene is used to fill in that end. This CDR3 contains 16 residues. The V gene end was trimmed by 3 bases and the J gene end by 1 base; junction bases not matched to a gene: 3. Germline V lookup: CDR1 KGHSH, CDR2 LQKENI.

Regarding this clone: The CDR3 end falls 3 residues outside the read, so it is completed with the germline J gene. V gene TRBV10-3 combines with J gene TRBJ2-7, with a tentative D call TRBD1 (6 bases). Deletions cut 6 bases from V and 2 bases from J, with 11 bases between. Germline values: CDR1 ENHRY, CDR2 SYGVKD. The CDR3 length is 13 residues. The sequenced CDR3 bases are TGTGCCATCAGGGGGACACCTACCTACGAG. Protein sequence: CAIRGTPTYE. The entire CDR3 is CAIRGTPTYEQYF.

Comment on this clone: The read halts 3 residues ahead of the CDR3 end, with the missing end drawn from the germline J gene. The chain uses TRBV19 and TRBJ1-2; TRBD1 matches at 7 bases. This CDR3 has 18 residues. Germline CDR1 and CDR2: LNHDA and SQIVND (reference sequence). Losses at the gene ends were 5 bases for V and 4 bases for J; bases not matched to a gene: 19. CDR3 DNA (partial): TGTGCCAGTAGTCCGCCCCTGGGTGCGGGCAGGGGGATCTATGGC. Its translation: CASSPPLGAGRGIYG. The whole CDR3 protein reads CASSPPLGAGRGIYGYTF.

As for this clone: The CDR3 end is not reached by the read, which stops 3 residues before it; the germline J gene fills it in. V gene TRBV29-1 combines with J gene TRBJ2-5; 8 nucleotides match TRBD2. V lost 3 bases and J lost 1; bases outside the gene matches: 7. The CDR3 contains 15 residues. CDR1 and CDR2 from the germline V gene are SQVTM and ANQGSEA. CDR3 protein: CSVEGVAGSQETQYF. The covered CDR3 bases are TGCAGCGTTGAGGGGGTAGCGGGGAGCCAAGAGACC.

The CDR3 protein is CASSGRTGGISYEQYF. The sequenced CDR3 bases are TGCGCCAGCAGCGGACGGACAGGGGGAATCTCCTACGAG. The chain links TRBV5-1 to TRBJ2-7, with 10 bases fitting TRBD1. The CDR3 goes on 3 residues after the read ends, and that part is filled in from the germline J gene. V dropped 4 bases and J dropped 0; count of bases not matched to a gene: 7. The CDR3 spans 16 residues. Germline loops: CDR1 SGHRS, CDR2 YFSETQ.

Turning to this clone: The CDR3 end falls 3 residues outside the read, so it is completed with the germline J gene. The rearrangement joins TRBV2 to TRBJ2-1, with D tentatively TRBD2 (5 bases). Germline loops: CDR1 SNHLY, CDR2 FYNNEI. The CDR3 runs to 15 residues. Trimming took 8 bases from V and 4 from J, leaving 18 bases between them. CDR3 sequence reads: CASPGGSILYNEQFF. CDR3 bases read: TGTGCCAGCCCAGGAGGCTCAATCCTGTACAATGAG.

With regard to this clone: The read ends 3 residues shy of where the CDR3 ends; the end is completed using the germline J gene. The chain combines TRBV5-4 with TRBJ2-5; D not certain. This CDR3 has 14 residues. Germline V gene data show CDR1 as SGHNT and CDR2 as YYREEE (reference sequence). The V and J ends lost 1 base and 5 bases respectively, with 12 bases between them. The covered CDR3 bases are TGTGCCAGCAGCTTGTTGACGGGTGTGGAGACC. Translation gives CASSLLTGVET. Given in full, the CDR3 is CASSLLTGVETQYF.

With regard to this clone: The sequenced fragment ends 3 residues before the CDR3 boundary, so the rest is inferred from the germline J gene. This sequence joins TRBV7-9 and TRBJ1-3, with D hard to call. From germline, CDR1 is SEHNR and CDR2 FQNEAQ (reference sequence). V was trimmed by 3 bases and J by 7 bases, leaving 10 bases between them. This CDR3 contains 13 residues. CDR3 DNA, as far as it was read: TGTGCCAGCAGCTTGGGCAACCGGAACACC. The encoded protein is CASSLGNRNT. The whole CDR3 region reads CASSLGNRNTIYF.

With respect to this clone: The read is 3 residues too short to cover the CDR3 end, so that end is filled in from the germline J gene. V usage is TRBV6-2 or TRBV6-3 and J usage is TRBJ2-1; D might be TRBD2 (5 bases). Germline-derived CDR1 and CDR2 are MNHEY and SVGEGT. Trimming cost V 5 bases and J 0 bases, with 14 bases left between them. This CDR3 is built from 16 residues. Incomplete CDR3 DNA: TGTGCCAGCAGTGGACGGACGGGGAGCTCCTACAATGAG. This gives the protein CASSGRTGSSYNE. The whole CDR3 reads CASSGRTGSSYNEQFF.

As concerns this clone: Read sequence stops 3 residues before the CDR3 end, and the germline J gene provides the missing end. The chain employs TRBV7-2 and TRBJ2-7; 9 nucleotides line up with TRBD1. J gave up 4 bases and V 3 bases, and 7 bases lay outside the gene matches. Germline assignment: CDR1 SGHTA and CDR2 FQGNSA. The CDR3 runs 15 residues. The sequenced CDR3 bases are TGTGCCAGCAGCTTGGGGACAGGGCTCTTTTACGAG. This encodes CASSLGTGLFYE. The CDR3 as a whole reads CASSLGTGLFYEQYF.

As regards this clone: Sequencing ends 3 residues short of the CDR3 end; the germline J gene provides the rest. The rearrangement uses TRBV30 and TRBJ1-4; D is unclear. Trimming removed 7 bases from V and 0 bases from J, with 9 bases in between. The CDR3 is 13 residues long. CDR1 is GTSNPN, CDR2 SVGIG, per germline (reference sequence). CDR3 region: CAYSPTTNEKLFF. The CDR3 bases that were read are TGTGCCTACTCGCCTACAACTAATGAAAAA.

As to this clone: The DNA ends 3 residues before the CDR3 does, and the rest of the CDR3 is filled in from the germline J gene. The V and J genes are TRBV6-2 or TRBV6-3 and TRBJ1-1; D might be TRBD1 (5 bases). Deletions cut 7 bases from V and 4 bases from J, with 10 bases between. Germline V gives CDR1 MNHEY, CDR2 SVGEGT. This CDR3 contains 12 residues. The sequenced CDR3 bases are TGTGCCAGCAAGGGGAGTGGCACTGAA. Its protein product is CASKGSGTE. The entire CDR3 reads CASKGSGTEAFF.

CDR3 DNA, as far as it was read: TGTGCCAGCAGTGTACAGAGCAGGGATACG. It encodes CASSVQSRDT. From start to end, the CDR3 is CASSVQSRDTQYF. The rearrangement links TRBV2 to TRBJ2-3; D ambiguous. The CDR3 end falls 3 residues outside the read, so it is completed with the germline J gene. Germline lookup yields CDR1 SNHLY and CDR2 FYNNEI. This CDR3 comprises 13 residues. The germline V and J ends were trimmed by 4 bases and 6 bases, with 11 bases remaining between them.

About this clone itself: The read ends 3 residues shy of where the CDR3 ends; the end is completed using the germline J gene. The J gene is TRBJ1-2, the V gene TRBV20-1; D unresolved. The germline V gene has CDR1 DFQATT and CDR2 SNEGSKA (reference sequence). The CDR3 length is 13 residues. CDR3 protein: CSAPREGVEGYTF. CDR3 DNA (partial): TGCAGTGCGCCCCGTGAGGGCGTAGAGGGC.